The next 27 T cell receptor beta chains were all read from a single sample in a study of blood T cell repertoires in COVID-19. Libraries were prepared by immunoSEQ multiplex PCR; TCRdb keeps only in-frame clonotypes and omits some of them. The sample lists under 200,000 clones; 89% were seen once. Sequenced sample: PBMCs or T cells enriched from blood (not recorded which). The receptors here all came from a woman aged 18 to 35 who had recovered from COVID-19.

CDR3 region: CASRDHLDRIYEQYF. The CDR3 DNA reads as TGTGCCAGCAGGGACCATCTGGACAGGATTTACGAGCAGTACTTC. This rearrangement joins TRBV6-5 to TRBJ2-7, with 7 positions matching TRBD1. CDR1 MNHEY and CDR2 SVGAGI come from the germline V gene. The J segment lost 4 bases and the V segment lost 6 bases, leaving 12 bases of the junction unmatched. This CDR3 contains 15 residues.

The chain is built from TRBV28 and TRBJ2-7, with D tentatively TRBD1 (5 bases). The V end lost 7 bases, the J end lost 6 bases, and 16 bases lay between the germline ends. Germline V gives CDR1 MDHEN, CDR2 SYDVKM. The CDR3 extends over 13 amino acids. The CDR3, as DNA: TGTGCCAGCACCCGATTGACAGTACCCGAGCAGTACTTC. It yields the protein CASTRLTVPEQYF.

The chain employs TRBV9 and TRBJ1-2, with 8 bases aligning to TRBD1. Germline V gene lookup returns CDR1 SGDLS and CDR2 YYNGEE. The CDR3 is made up of 14 amino acids. Losses at the gene ends were 4 bases for V and 7 bases for J; bases not matched to a gene: 9. The CDR3 DNA follows: TGTGCCAGCAGCCCGAGGGACAGGAAATTTGGCTACACCTTC. It yields the protein CASSPRDRKFGYTF.

This clone came up once. The junction differs from germline at one of its ends, possibly a read error. The V gene is TRBV9, the J gene TRBJ2-3; D is possibly TRBD1 (6 bases). This CDR3 comprises 12 residues. Germline assignment: CDR1 SGDLS and CDR2 YYNGEE. The CDR3 DNA reads TGTGCCAGCAGCACAACAGGGCGTCCCCTCGATTTT. This translates into CASSTTGRPLDF.

The V gene is TRBV28, the J gene TRBJ1-6; 8 bases align to TRBD1. Germline lookup yields CDR1 MDHEN and CDR2 SYDVKM. V shed 6 bases and J 12 bases; nucleotides not matched to a gene: 13. The CDR3 spans 15 residues. The CDR3, as DNA: TGTGCCAGCAGGGGTACAGGGGGGACCTTAAAACCCCTCCACTTT. Its protein is CASRGTGGTLKPLHF.

The genes are TRBV5-1 and TRBJ1-2; 8 nucleotides agree with TRBD1. This CDR3 is 15 amino acids long. Germline V gives CDR1 SGHRS, CDR2 YFSETQ. J lost 6 bases, V lost 4 bases, and 11 bases had no gene match. The CDR3 sequence is CASSPGTGVVDGYTF. The CDR3 nucleotides read TGCGCCAGCAGCCCAGGGACAGGTGTGGTAGATGGCTACACCTTC.

V usage is TRBV19 and J usage is TRBJ2-1; 8 positions match TRBD1. The CDR3 has 15 residues. Germline values: CDR1 LNHDA, CDR2 SQIVND (reference sequence). Trimming cost V 6 bases and J 5 bases; bases outside gene matches: 9. CDR3 nucleotide sequence: TGTGCCAGTAGACGGGGAGGACAGGGCCACAATGAGCAGTTCTTC. Translated, it gives CASRRGGQGHNEQFF.

The chain uses TRBV2 and TRBJ1-4; D possibly corresponds to TRBD1 (5 bases). The CDR3 consists of 13 residues. Trimming removed 6 bases at V and 3 bases at J, with 8 bases between. Germline V lookup: CDR1 SNHLY, CDR2 FYNNEI. For the CDR3, the DNA is TGTGCCAGCAGGACAGAGGCTAATGAAAAACTGTTTTTT. Its protein product is CASRTEANEKLFF.

The chain has TRBV28 and TRBJ1-3; 9 bases line up with TRBD1. The V and J ends lost 3 bases and 2 bases, in that order; junction bases with no gene match: 8. This CDR3 contains 17 residues. The germline CDR1 and CDR2 sequences are MDHEN and SYDVKM. The CDR3 DNA follows: TGTGCCAGCAGTTTTCTGATCGGGACAGGGCCTGGAAACACCATATATTTT. It is translated as CASSFLIGTGPGNTIYF.

V usage is TRBV10-1 and J usage is TRBJ1-6; D is undetermined. Germline values: CDR1 WNHNN, CDR2 SYGVQD (reference sequence). The V gene lost 0 bases and the J gene lost 10 bases, with 13 bases spanning the gap. The CDR3 totals 15 residues. The CDR3 reads CASSESWGGGSPLHF. The CDR3 nucleotides are TGCGCCAGCAGTGAGTCCTGGGGAGGCGGGTCACCCCTCCACTTT.

CDR3 coding DNA: TGTGCCAGCAGGGACGGACTTAATGAAAAACTGTTTTTT. Translated, it gives CASRDGLNEKLFF. The chain recombines TRBV2 with TRBJ1-4; unclear D gene. This CDR3 is 13 amino acids long. The germline V gene has CDR1 SNHLY and CDR2 FYNNEI. V was shortened by 6 bases and J by 4 bases, with 9 bases between the two germline ends. Full variable domain (remainder filled in from reference TRBV2 and TRBJ1-4): EPEVTQTPSHQVTQMGQEVILRCVPISNHLYFYWYRQILGQKVEFLVSFYNNEISEKSEIFDDQFSVERPDGSNFTLKIRSTKLEDSAMYFCASRDGLNEKLFFGSGTQLSVL.

The rearrangement links TRBV18 to TRBJ2-3, with D hard to call. V lost 0 bases to trimming and J lost 3 bases, with 7 bases between them. Germline lookup yields CDR1 KGHSH and CDR2 LQKENI. There are 14 residues in the CDR3. The CDR3 loop reads CASSPPSQTDTQYF. The DNA for the CDR3 is TGTGCCAGCTCACCACCGTCCCAAACAGATACGCAGTATTTT.

The CDR3 is CASSSGGSYNEQFF. The CDR3 nucleotides are TGCGCCAGCAGTAGCGGGGGGTCATACAATGAGCAGTTCTTC. The rearrangement uses TRBV5-1 and TRBJ2-1; 10 bases agree with TRBD2. This CDR3 is built from 14 residues. Germline CDR1 is SGHRS and CDR2 is YFSETQ. With 5 bases clipped from V and 4 bases from J, the junction kept 3 bases outside the gene matches.

This clone was recorded a few times. The rearrangement uses TRBV2 and TRBJ1-1; no reliable D call. The CDR3 extends over 15 amino acids. The V gene lost 6 bases and the J gene lost 0 bases, with 14 bases spanning the gap. Germline CDR1 is SNHLY and CDR2 is FYNNEI. The CDR3 DNA follows: TGTGCCAGCAGGGGGTCGGGGTCGGTGAACACTGAAGCTTTCTTT. Its protein product is CASRGSGSVNTEAFF.

The rearrangement uses TRBV4-2 and TRBJ2-3; TRBD2 aligns across 12 bases. CDR1 and CDR2 (germline): LGHNA, YNFKEQ. After removal of 0 bases from V and 5 bases from J, the junction contained 6 bases not matched to a gene. The CDR3 totals 17 residues. CDR3: CASSQELAGGHQDTQYF. In DNA, the CDR3 is TGTGCCAGCAGCCAAGAGCTAGCGGGGGGGCATCAAGATACGCAGTATTTT.

The V and J genes are TRBV4-1 and TRBJ1-2, with D possibly matching TRBD1 (6 bases). The V gene's germline CDR1 is MGHRA and CDR2 YSYEKL. The germline V and J ends were trimmed by 0 bases and 4 bases, with 9 bases remaining between them. The CDR3 runs 14 residues. CDR3 sequence reads: CASSQDTGPYGYTF. The DNA for the CDR3 is TGCGCCAGCAGCCAAGACACAGGGCCCTATGGCTACACCTTC.

The chain carries TRBV28 and TRBJ1-2, with TRBD1 as a possible D gene (6 bases). Trimming pared 7 bases from V and 5 bases from J, leaving 11 bases between. The germline V gene has CDR1 MDHEN and CDR2 SYDVKM. This CDR3 contains 12 residues. CDR3 DNA sequence: TGTGCCAGCAAGGGGGAAGCTTATGGCTACACCTTC. Its protein is CASKGEAYGYTF.

This chain connects TRBV28 to TRBJ2-6, with TRBD1 as a possible D gene (6 bases). The CDR3 covers 18 residues. V was cut by 7 bases and J by 3 bases, with 22 bases left in between. Germline V gene data show CDR1 as MDHEN and CDR2 as SYDVKM. The CDR3 region is CASTNPRQADVGANVLTF. For the CDR3, the DNA is TGTGCCAGCACTAATCCGAGACAGGCTGACGTTGGGGCCAACGTCCTGACTTTC.

This clone was recorded only once. The chain uses TRBV18 and TRBJ1-5; D unclear. CDR3 length: 14 amino acids. CDR1 is KGHSH and CDR2 is LQKENI in the germline V gene. V was clipped by 3 bases and J by 3 bases, with 9 bases between them. CDR3 residues: CASSPGQPNQPQHF. CDR3 coding DNA: TGTGCCAGCTCACCGGGCCAGCCCAATCAGCCCCAGCATTTT.

This clone was seen a single time. This rearrangement joins TRBV28 to TRBJ1-6, with no clear D. Deletions cut 7 bases from V and 0 bases from J, with 10 bases between. Germline V lookup: CDR1 MDHEN, CDR2 SYDVKM. The CDR3 covers 15 residues. Written as DNA, the CDR3 is TGTGCCAGCATGGAGGAGGGCTCCTATAATTCACCCCTCCACTTT. Translation gives CASMEEGSYNSPLHF.

V gene TRBV9 combines with J gene TRBJ2-2; possibly TRBD2 for D (6 bases). V was trimmed by 2 bases and J by 0 bases, leaving 11 bases between them. Germline CDR1 SGDLS, CDR2 YYNGEE. The CDR3 extends over 16 amino acids. CDR3 sequence: CASSVLLAANTGELFF. CDR3 nucleotide sequence: TGTGCCAGCAGCGTCCTATTAGCGGCGAACACCGGGGAGCTGTTTTTT.

The V gene is TRBV28, the J gene TRBJ2-3, with 8 positions matching TRBD2. Looked up from germline, CDR1 is MDHEN and CDR2 is SYDVKM. The CDR3 spans 15 residues. V shed 2 bases, J shed 5 bases, and the junction held 6 bases outside the gene matches. CDR3 coding DNA: TGTGCCAGCAGTTTAATGAGCGGGGGTTTAGATACGCAGTATTTT. Translated, it gives CASSLMSGGLDTQYF.

The table lists this clone with a count of one. The chain links TRBV10-2 to TRBJ1-5; 10 nucleotides align to TRBD1. CDR1 and CDR2 from the germline V gene are WSHSY and SAAADI. The length of the CDR3 is 14 residues. V dropped 6 bases and J dropped 5; count of bases not matched to a gene: 4. CDR3 sequence reads: CASREDRGDQPQHF. DNA for the CDR3: TGCGCCAGCAGGGAGGACAGGGGGGATCAGCCCCAGCATTTT.

This clone appeared once. The gene calls are TRBV14 and TRBJ2-7; TRBD1 is a possible D gene (6 bases). CDR1 and CDR2 from the germline V gene are SGHDN and FVKESK. Between the trimmed V and J ends, which lost 2 bases and 3 bases, there was a span of 26 bases. This CDR3 has 19 amino acids. CDR3 sequence reads: CASSQTWTPEGQGIYEQYF. DNA of the CDR3: TGTGCCAGCAGCCAAACGTGGACTCCAGAGGGGCAGGGGATCTACGAGCAGTACTTC.

In this sample, this clone turned up a few times. J is TRBJ1-6 and V is TRBV5-4; possible D gene TRBD1, 6 bases. The CDR3 has 12 residues. Trimming stripped 7 bases from V and 10 bases from J, with 12 bases between. Germline CDR1 and CDR2: SGHNT and YYREEE (reference sequence). The CDR3 DNA is TGTGCCAGCCACAGGGACGGGTCACCCCTCCACTTT. It specifies CASHRDGSPLHF.

V usage is TRBV7-9 and J usage is TRBJ2-5, with unresolved D. CDR3 length: 12 amino acids. With 4 bases removed from V and 5 bases from J, the gap between germline ends came to 8 bases. In germline, CDR1 is SEHNR, CDR2 FQNEAQ (reference sequence). The DNA of the CDR3 is TGTGCCAGCAGCTCGCAACGGGAGACCCAGTACTTC. This translates into CASSSQRETQYF.

J is TRBJ1-2 and V is TRBV21-1; the listed D gene, TRBD1, was not tested against the DNA. TRBV21-1 is a pseudogene locus. CDR3 length: 12 residues. The DNA for the CDR3 is TGTGCCAGGTGGGCCCCTGTAAGTGGCTACACCTTC. As protein: CARWAPVSGYTF.